This T cell receptor beta chain was retrieved from a study of blood T cell repertoires in COVID-19. Residents of about two dozen US areas, aged roughly 18 to 89 years, made up the participants. Cohort 3 recovery required two negative PCRs, clearance, or symptom resolution. The germline CDR1 and CDR2 sequences are MRHNA and SNTAGT. CDR3 length: 15 residues. V lost 6 bases to trimming and J lost 0 bases; unmatched junction nucleotides: 6. The authors' processing: Estimates of nucleated cell counts were drawn from the amplification of reference gene primers. Sequenced by immunoSEQ multiplex PCR; TCRdb stores in-frame clones only, minus some. The V and J calls and clone size come from that table; D and trimming were worked out from the DNA. This sample has roughly 400,000 clones, with around 89% found just once.

Sequencing was done on a sample of PBMCs or T cells enriched from blood (not recorded which). The sequence derives from a man aged 30-40 years who had recovered from COVID-19. The rearrangement uses TRBV6-4 and TRBJ1-2; 8 bases line up with TRBD1. CDR3 nucleotides: TGTGCCAGCAGACAGACAGGGGTGTCTAACTATGGCTACACCTTC. Translation: CASRQTGVSNYGYTF.